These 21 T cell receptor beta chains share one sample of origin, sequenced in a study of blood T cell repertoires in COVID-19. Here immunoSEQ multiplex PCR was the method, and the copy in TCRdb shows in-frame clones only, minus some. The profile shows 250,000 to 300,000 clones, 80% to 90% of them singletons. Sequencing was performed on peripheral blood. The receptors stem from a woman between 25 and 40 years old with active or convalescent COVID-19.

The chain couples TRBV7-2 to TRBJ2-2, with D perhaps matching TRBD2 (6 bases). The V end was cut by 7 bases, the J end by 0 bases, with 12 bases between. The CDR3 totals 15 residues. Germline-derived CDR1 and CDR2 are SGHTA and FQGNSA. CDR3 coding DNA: TGTGCCAGCACCGTACTAGCATCGAACACCGGGGAGCTGTTTTTT. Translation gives CASTVLASNTGELFF.

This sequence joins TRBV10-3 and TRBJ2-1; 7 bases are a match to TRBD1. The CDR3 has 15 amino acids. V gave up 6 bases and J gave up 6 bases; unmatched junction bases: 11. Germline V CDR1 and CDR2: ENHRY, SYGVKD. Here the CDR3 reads CAISEGASYVNEQFF. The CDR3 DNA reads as TGTGCCATCAGCGAGGGGGCCAGCTACGTCAATGAGCAGTTCTTC.

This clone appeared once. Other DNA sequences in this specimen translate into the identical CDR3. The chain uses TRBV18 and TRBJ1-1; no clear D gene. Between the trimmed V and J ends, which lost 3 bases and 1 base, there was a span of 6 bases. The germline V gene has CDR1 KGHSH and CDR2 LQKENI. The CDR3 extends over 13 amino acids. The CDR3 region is CASSPAGNTEAFF. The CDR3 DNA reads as TGTGCCAGCTCACCGGCTGGGAACACTGAAGCTTTCTTT.

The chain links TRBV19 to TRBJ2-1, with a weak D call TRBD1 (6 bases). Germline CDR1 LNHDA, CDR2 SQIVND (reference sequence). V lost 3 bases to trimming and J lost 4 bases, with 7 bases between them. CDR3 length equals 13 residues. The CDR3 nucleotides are TGTGCCAGTAGTATCCAGGGGTACAATGAGCAGTTCTTC. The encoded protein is CASSIQGYNEQFF.

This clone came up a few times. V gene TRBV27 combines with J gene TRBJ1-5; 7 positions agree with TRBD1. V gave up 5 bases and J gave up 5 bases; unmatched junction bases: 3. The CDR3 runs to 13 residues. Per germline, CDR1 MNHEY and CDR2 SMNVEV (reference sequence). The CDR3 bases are TGTGCCAGCAGTCGGGACAGTGATCAGCCCCAGCATTTT. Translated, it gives CASSRDSDQPQHF.

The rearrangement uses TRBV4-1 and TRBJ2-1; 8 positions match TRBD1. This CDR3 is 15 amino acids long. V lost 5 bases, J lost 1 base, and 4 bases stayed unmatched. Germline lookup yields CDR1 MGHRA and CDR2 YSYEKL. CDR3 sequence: CASSSQGESYNEQFF. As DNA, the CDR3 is TGCGCCAGCAGCTCACAGGGGGAATCCTACAATGAGCAGTTCTTC.

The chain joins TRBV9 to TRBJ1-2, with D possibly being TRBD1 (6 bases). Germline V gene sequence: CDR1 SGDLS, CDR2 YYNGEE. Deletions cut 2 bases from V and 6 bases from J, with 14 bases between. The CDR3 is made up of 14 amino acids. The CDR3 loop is CASSVTGTSDGYTF. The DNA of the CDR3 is TGTGCCAGCAGCGTGACAGGAACCTCCGATGGCTACACCTTC.

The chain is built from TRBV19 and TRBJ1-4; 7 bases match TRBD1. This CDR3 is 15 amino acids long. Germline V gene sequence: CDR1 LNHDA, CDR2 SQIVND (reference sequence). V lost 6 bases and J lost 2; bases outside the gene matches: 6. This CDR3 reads CASRVRDSTNEKLFF. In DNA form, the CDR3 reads TGTGCCAGTAGAGTCCGGGACAGTACTAATGAAAAACTGTTTTTT.

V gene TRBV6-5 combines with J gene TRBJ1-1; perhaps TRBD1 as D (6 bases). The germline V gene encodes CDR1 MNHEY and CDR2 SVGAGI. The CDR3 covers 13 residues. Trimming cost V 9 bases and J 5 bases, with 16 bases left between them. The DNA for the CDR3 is TGTGCCAGTATAAAGGGGGGAGGGACTGAAGCTTTCTTT. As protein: CASIKGGGTEAFF.

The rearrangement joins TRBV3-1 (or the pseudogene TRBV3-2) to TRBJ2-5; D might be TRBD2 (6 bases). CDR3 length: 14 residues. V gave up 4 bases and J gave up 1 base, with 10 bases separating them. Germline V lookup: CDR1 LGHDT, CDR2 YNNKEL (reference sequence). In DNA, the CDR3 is TGTGCCAGCAGCCTCCGGGGGTCCCAAGAGACCCAGTACTTC. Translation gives CASSLRGSQETQYF.

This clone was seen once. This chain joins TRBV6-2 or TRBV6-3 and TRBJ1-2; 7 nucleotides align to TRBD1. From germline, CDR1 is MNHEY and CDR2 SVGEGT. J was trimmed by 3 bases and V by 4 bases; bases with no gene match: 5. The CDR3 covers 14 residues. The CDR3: CASSSIDRDYGYTF. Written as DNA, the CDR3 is TGTGCCAGCAGTTCCATCGACAGGGACTATGGCTACACCTTC.

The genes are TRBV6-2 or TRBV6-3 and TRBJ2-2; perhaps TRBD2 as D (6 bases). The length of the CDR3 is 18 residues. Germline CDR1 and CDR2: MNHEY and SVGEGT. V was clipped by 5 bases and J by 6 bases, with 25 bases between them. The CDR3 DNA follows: TGTGCCAGCAGTAACCCCCGCCGGGGGTCACTGGGTCCCGGGGAGCTGTTTTTT. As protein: CASSNPRRGSLGPGELFF.

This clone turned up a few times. In DNA form, the CDR3 reads TGTGCCAGCAGCTCAGGGAGGAGGAGCACTGAAGCTTTCTTT. Translating it yields CASSSGRRSTEAFF. The gene calls are TRBV11-1 and TRBJ1-1, with D perhaps matching TRBD1 (5 bases). CDR3 size: 14 residues. V lost 4 bases to trimming and J lost 4 bases, with 13 bases between them. CDR1 SGHAT and CDR2 FQDESV come from the germline V gene (reference sequence).

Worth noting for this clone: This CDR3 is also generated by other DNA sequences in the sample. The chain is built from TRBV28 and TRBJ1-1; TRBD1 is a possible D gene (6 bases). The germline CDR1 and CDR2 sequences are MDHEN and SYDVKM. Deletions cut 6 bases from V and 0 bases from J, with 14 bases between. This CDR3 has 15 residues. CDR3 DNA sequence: TGTGCCAGCAGCCCCCCGGGACACTTGAACACTGAAGCTTTCTTT. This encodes CASSPPGHLNTEAFF.

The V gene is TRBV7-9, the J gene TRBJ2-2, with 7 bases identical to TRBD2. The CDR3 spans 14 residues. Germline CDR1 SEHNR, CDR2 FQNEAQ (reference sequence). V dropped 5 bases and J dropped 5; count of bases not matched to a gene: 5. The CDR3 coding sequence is TGTGCCAGCAGCCAATGGCGGGGGACCGGGGAGCTGTTTTTT. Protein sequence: CASSQWRGTGELFF.

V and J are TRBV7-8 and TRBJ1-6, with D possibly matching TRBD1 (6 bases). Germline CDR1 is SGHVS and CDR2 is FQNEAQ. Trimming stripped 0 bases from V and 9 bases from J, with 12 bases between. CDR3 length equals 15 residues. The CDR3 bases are TGTGCCAGCAGCTTAGCGGCAGGGGTAGGTTCACCCCTCCACTTT. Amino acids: CASSLAAGVGSPLHF.

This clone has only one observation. The CDR3 region is CASSIDLRRGRNTEAFF. The DNA of the CDR3 is TGTGCCAGTAGTATAGATCTTCGAAGGGGTCGGAACACTGAAGCTTTCTTT. V is TRBV19 and J is TRBJ1-1; maybe TRBD1 (5 bases). Germline assignment: CDR1 LNHDA and CDR2 SQIVND (reference sequence). The germline V and J ends were trimmed by 0 bases and 1 base, with 15 bases remaining between them. The CDR3 sequence is 17 residues long.

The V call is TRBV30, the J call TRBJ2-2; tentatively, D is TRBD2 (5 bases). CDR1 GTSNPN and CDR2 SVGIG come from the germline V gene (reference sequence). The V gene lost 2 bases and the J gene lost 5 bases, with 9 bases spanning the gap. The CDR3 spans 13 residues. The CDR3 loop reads CAWSLRGTGELFF. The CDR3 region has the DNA TGTGCCTGGAGTTTGCGAGGGACCGGGGAGCTGTTTTTT.

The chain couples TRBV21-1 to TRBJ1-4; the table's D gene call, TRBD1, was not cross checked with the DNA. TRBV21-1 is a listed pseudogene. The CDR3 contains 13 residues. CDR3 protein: CASTGTPWEKLFF. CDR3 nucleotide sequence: TGTGCCAGCACTGGCACCCCCTGGGAAAAACTGTTTTTT.

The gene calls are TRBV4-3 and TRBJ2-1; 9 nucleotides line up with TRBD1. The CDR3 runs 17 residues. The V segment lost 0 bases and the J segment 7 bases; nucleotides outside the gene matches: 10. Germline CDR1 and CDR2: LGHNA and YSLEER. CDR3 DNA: TGCGCCAGCAGCCAAGAGGCAATACAGGGGGCGCGGAATGAGCAGTTCTTC. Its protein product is CASSQEAIQGARNEQFF.

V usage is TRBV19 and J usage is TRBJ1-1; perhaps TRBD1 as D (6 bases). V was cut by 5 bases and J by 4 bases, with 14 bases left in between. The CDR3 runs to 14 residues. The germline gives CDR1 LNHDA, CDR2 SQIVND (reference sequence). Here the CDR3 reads CASSWTARITEAFF. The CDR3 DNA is TGTGCCAGTAGTTGGACAGCTAGAATCACTGAAGCTTTCTTT.